This T cell receptor beta chain was observed in a study of blood T cell repertoires in COVID-19. The protocol was immunoSEQ multiplex PCR, while the TCRdb copy is restricted to in-frame clones and leaves out a portion. The sample lists about 190,000 clones; approximately 79% were seen once. Germline V CDR1 and CDR2: SGHRS, YFSETQ. CDR3 length: 17 amino acids. J gave up 5 bases and V 2 bases, and 14 bases lay outside the gene matches. What was sequenced was peripheral blood. The chain combines TRBV5-1 with TRBJ1-1; 8 nucleotides line up with TRBD1. This receptor was identified in a man in his fifties or sixties who had recovered from COVID-19. The CDR3 spells CASSFGDRGYHGTEAFF. The CDR3 DNA reads TGCGCCAGCAGCTTCGGAGACAGGGGATACCATGGAACTGAAGCTTTCTTT.